A selection of T cell receptor beta chains follows, all from one sample in a study of molecular identifiers for immune sequencing clone quantification. MiXCR was run by TCRdb on the PCR reads, yielding one entry per CDR3 protein. The sample holds around 480,000 distinct CDR3 sequences; around 23% are singletons and the top ten take approximately 0.8%. Sequenced: naive CD8+ T cells from blood, with Jurkat cell RNA spiked in. All receptors come from a human donor in good health. Some libraries in this study had Jurkat cell RNA spiked in. CDR3s include the opening cysteine and the closing phenylalanine or tryptophan. The order of the fields is J gene, V gene, D gene, CDR3 protein. A D gene is named only where the DNA matches it firmly.

TRBJ2-7	TRBV7-6	.	CASSLGLSLGEQYF
TRBJ1-1	TRBV9	.	CASGVVGDTEAFF
TRBJ1-1	TRBV4-1	.	CASSQDDIRISTEAFF
TRBJ2-5	TRBV29-1	.	CSIEPAGETQYF
TRBJ1-6	TRBV7-9	.	CASSSGNSPLHF
TRBJ1-5	TRBV23-1	.	CASGSSNQPQHF
TRBJ2-7	TRBV28	TRBD1	CASTKPGQAHPDEQYF
TRBJ1-4	TRBV7-9	.	CASSPTGVEKLFF
TRBJ2-7	TRBV5-6	.	CASSLMAYEQYF
TRBJ2-3	TRBV7-9	TRBD2	CASSPPRRGGSDTQYF
TRBJ2-1	TRBV7-2	.	CASRIDGANYNEQFF
TRBJ1-1	TRBV11-2	.	CASSLVTRNTEAFF
TRBJ2-7	TRBV20-1	.	CSPSTRDNYEQYF
TRBJ2-3	TRBV27	.	CASRVGGWSSSTDTQYF
TRBJ2-3	TRBV28	.	CASSLMEYSSDTQYF